The sequence of this T cell receptor beta chain was determined in a study of T cell repertoires in ileal Crohn's disease. Study details: About half of patients got postoperative therapy: roughly 12 thiopurines, some 19 anti-TNF.

Note on this clone: Its specificity is not known.

Sequenced by immunoSEQ multiplex PCR; TCRdb stores in-frame clones only, minus some. The sample contains some 5,100 clones, around nine tenths of which appear only once. CDR3 length equals 13 residues. The ends were cut back, 0 bases at V and 2 bases at J, with 5 bases in the middle. CDR1 is SGHDT, CDR2 YYEEEE, per germline. Overall study results and limits: Endoscopic recurrence occurred in every patient whose clonality exceeded 26.8%.

The V gene is TRBV5-6, the J gene TRBJ1-1; no firm D call. The TCR comes from an adult with Crohn's disease. The sequencing sample was made of ileal tissue. This chain's CDR3 is CASSLGSNTEAFF. The CDR3 DNA sequence: TGTGCCAGCAGCTTGGGGAGTAACACTGAAGCTTTCTTT.